This TCR beta chain was documented in a study of CD8 T cells in ankylosing spondylitis. Study-wide results and caveats: Among TCR beta sequences, a motif of several highly homologous variants appeared characteristic of ankylosing spondylitis blood. Earlier studies detected some motif variants in reactive arthritis synovial fluid and blood. A CD8+ phenotype characterized the disease-linked clones, which were relatively rare in peripheral blood.

Preparation of TCR beta libraries was done by quantitative 5'-RACE with molecular barcodes. Using its own MiXCR run on the 5' RACE reads, TCRdb lists one record per CDR3 protein. The data contain fewer than 35,000 distinct CDR3 sequences, more than 30% of them singletons. Regarding this clonotype: What it recognizes is unknown.

V was shortened by 0 bases and J by 5 bases, with 14 bases between the two germline ends. The CDR3 spans 15 residues. From germline, CDR1 is ENHRY and CDR2 SYGVKD. The sample consisted of synovial fluid, either unsorted or a sorted T cell fraction (not recorded which). The chain links TRBV10-3 to TRBJ2-7; D remains unclear. This sequence was found in a male donor with ankylosing spondylitis. CDR3 DNA sequence: TGTGCCATCAGTGAGTCGGAATACAGTATCCACGAGCAGTACTTC. Residues: CAISESEYSIHEQYF.